This TCR beta chain was retrieved from a study of PD-L1 blockade in urothelial cancer. The length of the CDR3 is 15 residues. CDR1 is GTSNPN, CDR2 SVGIG, per germline (reference sequence). The germline V and J ends were trimmed by 3 bases and 4 bases, with 18 bases remaining between them. This table comes from immunoSEQ multiplex PCR, and its TCRdb copy is limited to in-frame clones, with some not included. Of approximately 71,000 clones detected, 70% to 90% appear once; the ten largest clones hold 3.4%. This clone was seen a handful of times. Each patient presented with locally advanced or metastatic urothelial carcinoma.

The sample here was PBMCs, taken around atezolizumab (anti-PD-L1) treatment. The receptor was derived from a man between 60 and 75 years old with urothelial cancer. The chain recombines TRBV30 with TRBJ1-2; the D gene is possibly TRBD1 (5 bases). The CDR3 spells CAWSPPHTGPYGYTF. The CDR3 nucleotides are TGTGCCTGGAGCCCTCCGCACACAGGACCCTATGGCTACACCTTC.